The 26 T cell receptor beta chains reported below all come from one sample, sequenced in a study of regulatory T cells in long-lasting Graves disease. For TCR beta, libraries came from iRepertoire HTBI primers and Arm-PCR of CDR3 regions. TCRdb called the multiplex PCR reads again in MiXCR, with one record for every CDR3 protein. The profile shows over 400,000 distinct CDR3 sequences, around 13% of them singletons. The time point was: newly diagnosed GD, antithyroid drugs for less than 3 months. PBMC RNA was the source of the TCR library. These data also featured in a second study, about T cells in Graves' hyperthyroidism and ophthalmopathy.

The sequencing here drew on peripheral blood mononuclear cells (PBMCs), taken at new diagnosis, from a patient treated with antithyroid drugs. Every receptor here comes from a woman between 50 and 59 years old with Graves disease.

Worth noting for this clonotype: A far larger clone is one nucleotide away, so this likely arose from a read error. The rearrangement uses TRBV11-2 and TRBJ2-3; the D is unclear. The end of the DNA aligns better with TRBJ2-1, so the J call may be wrong. Germline CDR1 reads SGHAT; CDR2 reads FQNNGV. The CDR3 has 14 amino acids. CDR3 sequence (DNA): TGTGCCAACAGCCTTCCTCTTCCCGGTATTGAGCAGTTCTTC. Amino acid sequence: CANSLPLPGIEQFF.

The table lists this clonotype with a few counts. This chain uses TRBV29-1 with TRBJ2-7; 10 bases match TRBD2. V trimming: 7 bases; J trimming: 1 base; junction bases outside the gene matches: 4. CDR3 size: 13 residues. Looked up from germline, CDR1 is SQVTM and CDR2 is ANQGSEA. The CDR3 nucleotides read TGCAGCGCAGCGGGAGGGGATTCCTACGAGCAGTACTTC. It is translated as CSAAGGDSYEQYF.

This clonotype was found once. The rearrangement joins TRBV20-1 to TRBJ2-7; D possibly matches TRBD1 or TRBD2 (7 bases each). The CDR3 is made up of 15 amino acids. Germline loops: CDR1 DFQATT, CDR2 SNEGSKA (reference sequence). V was trimmed by 3 bases and J by 0 bases, leaving 15 bases between them. Written as DNA, the CDR3 is TGCAGTGCTAGCCCCAGGGGGGGGGGCTCCTACGAGCAGTACTTC. Translated, it gives CSASPRGGGSYEQYF.

This clonotype was detected many times. The chain combines TRBV28 with TRBJ2-7; 7 bases map to TRBD1. Germline V gene data show CDR1 as MDHEN and CDR2 as SYDVKM. The V segment lost 6 bases and the J segment 0 bases; nucleotides outside the gene matches: 8. CDR3 size: 15 residues. The CDR3 bases are TGTGCCAGCAGAACGGGACAGCAGAGCTCCTACGAGCAGTACTTC. Protein sequence: CASRTGQQSSYEQYF.

This clonotype was detected many times. The rearrangement uses TRBV10-3 and TRBJ2-5; D might be TRBD1 (5 bases). Germline V gene data show CDR1 as ENHRY and CDR2 as SYGVKD. Trimming removed 6 bases from V and 2 bases from J, with 10 bases in between. The length of the CDR3 is 13 residues. CDR3 residues: CAISARQQETQYF. The CDR3 DNA follows: TGTGCCATCAGCGCGAGACAGCAAGAGACCCAGTACTTC.

This clonotype has at least ten counts. V gene TRBV27 combines with J gene TRBJ2-1; 7 bases are a match to TRBD2. J lost 2 bases, V lost 2 bases, and 6 bases had no gene match. The germline CDR1 and CDR2 sequences are MNHEY and SMNVEV (reference sequence). CDR3 length equals 16 residues. The CDR3 region has the DNA TGTGCCAGCAGTTTAAGGGCTAGCGGACCCTACAATGAGCAGTTCTTC. Translation: CASSLRASGPYNEQFF.

For this clonotype: This sequence may be a read error, since a much larger clone differs from it by one base. This chain links TRBV24-1 with TRBJ2-5; D possibly corresponds to TRBD2 (6 bases). Trimming removed 4 bases at V and 7 bases at J, with 15 bases between. Germline V CDR1 and CDR2: KGHDR, SFDVKD. CDR3 size: 14 residues. Here the CDR3 DNA reads TGTGCCACCAGTGAGGGATGGGGGGTGTCGACCCAGTACTTC. It encodes CATSEGWGVSTQYF.

In this sample, this clonotype turned up a few times. A read error may account for a junction end that differs from germline. This chain's CDR3 is CASRKTQPNTGELVF. The CDR3 DNA follows: TGTGCCAGCAGGAAAACACAACCGAACACCGGGGAGCTGGTTTTT. The chain has TRBV2 and TRBJ2-2; a possible D gene is TRBD2 (5 bases). Looked up from germline, CDR1 is SNHLY and CDR2 is FYNNEI. CDR3 length: 15 amino acids. Using reference TRBV2 and TRBJ2-2 for the parts outside the CDR3, the full variable domain is EPEVTQTPSHQVTQMGQEVILRCVPISNHLYFYWYRQILGQKVEFLVSFYNNEISEKSEIFDDQFSVERPDGSNFTLKIRSTKLEDSAMYFCASRKTQPNTGELVFGEGSRLTVL.

This clonotype was counted at least ten times. The chain recombines TRBV6-4 with TRBJ2-3; 10 bases agree with TRBD2. This CDR3 spans 16 amino acids. V was clipped by 0 bases and J by 6 bases; unmatched bases: 6. The germline V gene encodes CDR1 MRHNA and CDR2 SNTAGT. The CDR3 DNA reads as TGTGCCAGCAGTGACTCGGCTAGCGGGAGCGGGGATACGCAGTATTTT. Its protein product is CASSDSASGSGDTQYF.

A word on this clonotype: A much bigger clone sits one base away, suggesting this may be a read error. The gene calls are TRBV11-2 and TRBJ2-5; D might be TRBD1 (6 bases). The germline CDR1 and CDR2 sequences are SGHAT and FQNNGV. CDR3 size: 15 residues. The CDR3 protein is CASSAHIDRSETQHF. For the CDR3, the DNA is TGTGCCAGCAGCGCCCATATCGACAGGTCGGAGACCCAGCACTTC.

This chain joins TRBV20-1 and TRBJ2-1; D tentatively fits TRBD1 or TRBD2 (5 bases each). V was pared by 3 bases and J by 5 bases, with 17 bases between. The CDR3 has 15 residues. The germline V gene has CDR1 DFQATT and CDR2 SNEGSKA (reference sequence). CDR3 sequence: CSASELGQGHNEQFF. CDR3 DNA: TGCAGTGCTAGTGAATTGGGGCAGGGACACAATGAGCAGTTCTTC.

This clonotype appeared many times. The genes are TRBV28 and TRBJ2-5; 9 nucleotides align to TRBD1. This CDR3 region has 16 residues. V shed 6 bases and J 4 bases; nucleotides not matched to a gene: 12. CDR1 and CDR2 (germline): MDHEN, SYDVKM. Written as DNA, the CDR3 is TGTGCCAGCAGCACCCCGGGGACAGGGTGGACAGAGACCCAGTACTTC. Translating it yields CASSTPGTGWTETQYF.

This clonotype was counted only a few times. This rearrangement joins TRBV9 to TRBJ2-7, with 13 bases fitting TRBD2. Trimming cost V 0 bases and J 4 bases; bases outside gene matches: 4. This CDR3 is built from 16 residues. Per the germline V gene, CDR1 is SGDLS and CDR2 is YYNGEE. The CDR3: CASSVGTSGRAYEQYF. The CDR3 region has the DNA TGTGCCAGCAGCGTAGGGACTAGCGGGAGAGCTTACGAGCAGTACTTC. The full variable domain, in which reference TRBV9 and TRBJ2-7 provide the parts outside the CDR3, is DSGVTQTPKHLITATGQRVTLRCSPRSGDLSVYWYQQSLDQGLQFLIQYYNGEERAKGNILERFSAQQFPDLHSELNLSSLELGDSALYFCASSVGTSGRAYEQYFGPGTRLTVT.

The chain joins TRBV30 to TRBJ2-4; 14 bases map to TRBD2. Germline V gene lookup returns CDR1 GTSNPN and CDR2 SVGIG (reference sequence). The CDR3 consists of 18 residues. Trimming cost V 0 bases and J 1 base; bases outside gene matches: 5. The CDR3 DNA reads TGTGCCTGGAGTGTTGATAGGACTAGCGGGAGGGCCAAAAACATTCAGTACTTC. Amino acids: CAWSVDRTSGRAKNIQYF.

This clonotype was counted ten times or more. The chain joins TRBV28 to TRBJ2-7, with a possible D match to TRBD1 (6 bases). CDR1 and CDR2 from the germline V gene are MDHEN and SYDVKM. This CDR3 is 15 amino acids long. Trimming pared 3 bases from V and 6 bases from J, leaving 18 bases between. The CDR3 nucleotides are TGTGCCAGCAGTTTGGGCAGGGGTAGCTATGGCGAGCAGTACTTC. Amino acids: CASSLGRGSYGEQYF.

This clonotype has at least ten counts. The rearrangement links TRBV18 to TRBJ2-3; D call uncertain. This CDR3 spans 14 amino acids. V lost 0 bases and J lost 6, with 10 bases in between. The germline V gene has CDR1 KGHSH and CDR2 LQKENI. The CDR3 nucleotides are TGTGCCAGCTCACCACCGTCCTCATGGGATACGCAGTATTTT. Amino acids: CASSPPSSWDTQYF. Full variable domain (missing parts from reference TRBV18 and TRBJ2-3): NAGVMQNPRHLVRRRGQEARLRCSPMKGHSHVYWYRQLPEEGLKFMVYLQKENIIDESGMPKERFSAEFPKEGPSILRIQQVVRGDSAAYFCASSPPSSWDTQYFGPGTRLTVL.

This clonotype was counted a few times. This chain uses TRBV4-2 with TRBJ2-1; D uncertain. Looked up from germline, CDR1 is LGHNA and CDR2 is YNFKEQ. Trimming stripped 6 bases from V and 3 bases from J, with 18 bases between. The CDR3 covers 16 residues. The CDR3 sequence is CASSRTELADYNEQFF. CDR3 coding DNA: TGTGCCAGCAGTCGAACGGAGTTAGCAGACTACAATGAGCAGTTCTTC.

This clonotype showed up just a few times. This rearrangement joins TRBV18 to TRBJ2-5; no firm D call. The V end was cut by 0 bases, the J end by 4 bases, with 9 bases between. Germline V gives CDR1 KGHSH, CDR2 LQKENI. The CDR3 has 14 residues. The CDR3: CASSPPGSLETQYF. The DNA for the CDR3 is TGTGCCAGCTCACCACCGGGGTCCCTAGAGACCCAGTACTTC.

This clonotype was observed a few times. This may be a read error, as it is one base from a much larger clone. The rearrangement links TRBV28 to TRBJ1-1; D unclear. Germline-derived CDR1 and CDR2 are MDHEN and SYDVKM. The CDR3 has 13 amino acids. The CDR3 region is CASSFAVSTGAFF. In DNA form, the CDR3 reads TGTGCCAGCAGTTTCGCCGTGAGCACTGGAGCTTTCTTT.

This clonotype was picked up a small number of times. The genes are TRBV30 and TRBJ2-7; D gene unclear. The CDR3 is 15 amino acids. Trimming shortened V by 2 bases and J by 0 bases, and 14 bases separated the two germline ends. Germline loops: CDR1 GTSNPN, CDR2 SVGIG (reference sequence). DNA of the CDR3: TGTGCCTGGAGTAGTTGGTCAGAGCGCTCCTACGAGCAGTACTTC. Translation: CAWSSWSERSYEQYF.

This clonotype was found once. The rearrangement joins TRBV5-4 to TRBJ2-2; 8 bases are a match to TRBD2. The V gene's germline CDR1 is SGHNT and CDR2 YYREEE (reference sequence). The CDR3 totals 17 residues. With 4 bases clipped from V and 0 bases from J, the junction kept 8 bases outside the gene matches. The CDR3 region is CASSRGGFRANTGELFF. DNA of the CDR3: TGTGCCAGCAGCCGGGGGGGGTTTCGGGCGAACACCGGGGAGCTGTTTTTT.

This chain links TRBV4-2 with TRBJ2-2; TRBD2 aligns across 7 bases. Unmatched junction bases numbered 5, after V lost 1 base and J lost 0 bases. The CDR3 loop spans 17 amino acids. Per germline, CDR1 LGHNA and CDR2 YNFKEQ. CDR3 amino acids: CASSQAGGRTNTGELFF. For the CDR3, the DNA is TGTGCCAGCAGCCAAGCGGGGGGTAGGACGAACACCGGGGAGCTGTTTTTT.

There are many counts of this clonotype. The chain employs TRBV5-1 and TRBJ2-5; possibly TRBD1 or TRBD2 for D (6 bases each). CDR1 and CDR2 (germline): SGHRS, YFSETQ. The V gene lost 6 bases and the J gene lost 4 bases, with 13 bases spanning the gap. The CDR3 is made up of 13 amino acids. The CDR3 sequence is CASNAGEAETQYF. CDR3 DNA sequence: TGCGCCAGCAATGCAGGGGAGGCAGAGACCCAGTACTTC.

A few counts support this clonotype. V and J are TRBV7-6 and TRBJ2-2; possibly TRBD2 for D (5 bases). V lost 3 bases to trimming and J lost 1 base, with 15 bases between them. The CDR3 loop spans 17 amino acids. CDR1 and CDR2 (germline): SGHVS, FNYEAQ. As DNA, the CDR3 is TGTGCCAGCAGCTTCCCCGTAGATCGGGGGAACACCGGGGAGCTGTTTTTT. It is translated as CASSFPVDRGNTGELFF.

The sample holds many counts of this clonotype. The chain uses TRBV6-2 or TRBV6-3 and TRBJ2-7; D possibly corresponds to TRBD2 (5 bases). Germline CDR1 is MNHEY and CDR2 is SVGEGT. The CDR3 has 14 amino acids. V was trimmed by 7 bases and J by 6 bases, leaving 19 bases between them. CDR3 sequence: CASTRDWQAGEQYF. In DNA form, the CDR3 reads TGTGCCAGCACTAGAGACTGGCAGGCGGGCGAGCAGTACTTC.

About this clonotype: This may stem from a read error, because a much larger clone lies one nucleotide away. V is TRBV28 and J is TRBJ1-2; D may be TRBD1 (6 bases). Trimming took 4 bases from V and 8 from J, leaving 14 bases between them. This CDR3 contains 13 residues. The germline V gene encodes CDR1 MDHEN and CDR2 SYDVKM. The CDR3 protein is CASSSGGALGYTF. The CDR3 nucleotides read TGTGCCAGCAGTTCTGGGGGCGCCTTGGGCTACACCTTC.